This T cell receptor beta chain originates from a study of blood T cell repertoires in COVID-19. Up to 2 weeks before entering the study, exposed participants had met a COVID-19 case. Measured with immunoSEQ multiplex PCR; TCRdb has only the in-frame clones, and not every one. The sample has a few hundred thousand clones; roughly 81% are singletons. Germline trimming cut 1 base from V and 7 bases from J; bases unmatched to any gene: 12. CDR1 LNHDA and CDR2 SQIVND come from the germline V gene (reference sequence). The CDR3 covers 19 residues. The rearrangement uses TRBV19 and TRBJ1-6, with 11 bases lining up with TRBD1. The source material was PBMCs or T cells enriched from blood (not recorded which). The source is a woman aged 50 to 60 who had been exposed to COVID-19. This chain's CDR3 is CASSIAWTGQGAMNSPLHF. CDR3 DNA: TGTGCCAGTAGTATAGCCTGGACCGGACAGGGGGCCATGAATTCACCCCTCCACTTT.